This T cell receptor (beta chain) was identified during a study of blood T cells in healthy people across ages. Germline CDR1 and CDR2: MDHEN and SYDVKM. The CDR3 has 18 residues. Trimming at V came to 9 bases and at J to 6 bases, leaving 20 bases not matched to a gene. Together with a sample-barcoded 5' primer, a J-beta primer mix was included in a second PCR lasting about 6 to 11 cycles. No fewer than 2.5 million CDR3-containing paired-end reads came from each sample. TCRdb reprocessed the 5' RACE reads with MiXCR, giving one entry per CDR3 protein. Among some 1.7 million distinct CDR3 sequences listed, roughly 30% were seen once. There are a few counts of this clonotype.

The clonotype was recovered from a woman aged 30 to 39 in good health. The chain uses TRBV28 and TRBJ1-2, with 12 bases fitting TRBD1. Sequenced input: blood. CDR3 region: CASLRGGTGGRLLHGYTF. The CDR3 DNA is TGTGCCAGTCTCCGGGGTGGGACAGGGGGCCGATTGCTTCATGGCTACACCTTC.